Following are 27 T cell receptor beta chains from one sample sequenced in a study of Tregs in tolerant kidney transplant recipients (dated by TCRdb to the late 2010s). Libraries came from the immunoSEQ multiplex PCR assay. Here the immuneACCESS table is served through TCRdb, limited to in-frame sequences with V and J called. Missing clones are a known gap in these copies; in checked studies unresolved V genes cover under half, and the rest lacks a known reason. Recorded for this sample are about 120,000 clones; 92% of them occurred a single time. The top ten hold roughly 0.63% of the sample. Sequenced input: CD4+ T cells from blood. Source of these receptors: a human donor in good health.

The chain joins TRBV11-2 to TRBJ1-2, with 7 nucleotides matching TRBD1. The CDR3 runs 16 residues. Germline V CDR1 and CDR2: SGHAT, FQNNGV. V was clipped by 4 bases and J by 2 bases; unmatched bases: 10. The CDR3 nucleotides read TGTGCCAGCAGCTCCTTAGGGACAGCGGCCAACTATGGCTACACCTTC. Amino acids: CASSSLGTAANYGYTF. Drawing the rest from reference TRBV11-2 and TRBJ1-2, the complete variable domain is EAGVAQSPRYKIIEKRQSVAFWCNPISGHATLYWYQQILGQGPKLLIQFQNNGVVDDSQLPKDRFSAERLKGVDSTLKIQPAKLEDSAVYLCASSSLGTAANYGYTFGSGTRLTVV.

The rearrangement joins TRBV19 to TRBJ2-2; 7 bases align to TRBD1. This CDR3 contains 13 residues. The V gene's germline CDR1 is LNHDA and CDR2 SQIVND (reference sequence). The V segment lost 6 bases and the J segment 5 bases; nucleotides outside the gene matches: 3. The CDR3 DNA is TGTGCCAGTAGGACAGGGAAGACCGGGGAGCTGTTTTTT. Its translation is CASRTGKTGELFF.

V usage is TRBV10-2 and J usage is TRBJ2-7; D possibly corresponds to TRBD2 (5 bases). V lost 4 bases, J lost 3 bases, and 13 bases lay in between. The germline V gene has CDR1 WSHSY and CDR2 SAAADI. The CDR3 totals 14 residues. The CDR3 DNA reads as TGCGCCAGCAGTGCCCAGGCCCGGGGCTACGAGCAGTACTTC. Its protein product is CASSAQARGYEQYF.

The chain uses TRBV4-2 and TRBJ2-1, with 11 bases aligning to TRBD2. V lost 8 bases, J lost 5 bases, and 8 bases stayed unmatched. The CDR3 is 15 amino acids. Germline-derived CDR1 and CDR2 are LGHNA and YNFKEQ. In nucleotides, the CDR3 is TGTGCCAGCGAACTTAGCGGGAGGGGAAACAATGAGCAGTTCTTC. Protein product: CASELSGRGNNEQFF.

This chain joins TRBV2 and TRBJ1-4; a possible D gene is TRBD1 (5 bases). Trimming pared 6 bases from V and 12 bases from J, leaving 14 bases between. CDR3 length equals 12 residues. Germline loops: CDR1 SNHLY, CDR2 FYNNEI. CDR3 DNA sequence: TGTGCCAGCAGGGGGCCAGTGGGGGAACTGTTTTTT. Translated: CASRGPVGELFF.

V is TRBV11-3 and J is TRBJ2-1, with D maybe TRBD2 (6 bases). V was cut by 5 bases and J by 8 bases, with 16 bases left in between. In germline, CDR1 is SGHNT, CDR2 YENEEA. CDR3 size: 14 residues. CDR3 in DNA: TGTGCCAGCAGCCCGGGACTCTTTAACCATGAGCAGTTCTTC. This codes for CASSPGLFNHEQFF. The full variable domain, in which reference TRBV11-3 and TRBJ2-1 provide the parts outside the CDR3, is EAGVVQSPRYKIIEKKQPVAFWCNPISGHNTLYWYLQNLGQGPELLIRYENEEAVDDSQLPKDRFSAERLKGVDSTLKIQPAELGDSAVYLCASSPGLFNHEQFFGPGTRLTVL.

The chain has TRBV30 and TRBJ2-2; D gene unclear. The germline gives CDR1 GTSNPN, CDR2 SVGIG (reference sequence). V was trimmed by 8 bases and J by 0 bases, leaving 16 bases between them. The CDR3 length is 15 residues. CDR3 DNA: TGTGCCCGAAACCGGGCACGACCGAACACCGGGGAGCTGTTTTTT. Translated: CARNRARPNTGELFF.

V is TRBV15 and J is TRBJ2-1; 11 bases align to TRBD2. The V and J ends lost 0 bases and 8 bases, in that order; junction bases with no gene match: 3. CDR3 length equals 15 residues. Germline CDR1 LNHNV, CDR2 YYDKDF (reference sequence). CDR3 coding DNA: TGTGCCACCAGCAGAGATAGCGGGAGGGTCTATGAGCAGTTCTTC. Translation gives CATSRDSGRVYEQFF.

The chain recombines TRBV10-1 with TRBJ2-7, with D possibly being TRBD1 (8 bases). Trimming stripped 6 bases from V and 6 bases from J, with 15 bases between. The CDR3 extends over 13 amino acids. The germline CDR1 and CDR2 sequences are WNHNN and SYGVQD (reference sequence). DNA of the CDR3: TGCGCCAGCAGCCGGACAGGGAGGGGCGAGCAGTACTTC. Translating gives CASSRTGRGEQYF.

The chain combines TRBV29-1 with TRBJ1-2; 7 positions match TRBD1. This CDR3 is 14 amino acids long. J was trimmed by 4 bases and V by 4 bases; bases with no gene match: 9. Germline V gives CDR1 SQVTM, CDR2 ANQGSEA. The CDR3 DNA follows: TGCAGCGTTGGTGGGGGACAGCCCCTCTATGGCTACACCTTC. It translates to CSVGGGQPLYGYTF.

This sequence joins TRBV19 and TRBJ1-5; a possible D gene is TRBD1 (5 bases). The CDR3 loop spans 16 amino acids. Trimming removed 2 bases at V and 2 bases at J, with 13 bases between. In germline, CDR1 is LNHDA, CDR2 SQIVND (reference sequence). The CDR3 DNA sequence: TGTGCCAGTAGTATAAATGGCCAGGGAGGCAATCAGCCCCAGCATTTT. Its protein product is CASSINGQGGNQPQHF.

This chain uses TRBV11-2 with TRBJ1-2, with D unclear. The CDR3 is 14 amino acids. Per germline, CDR1 SGHAT and CDR2 FQNNGV. The V and J ends lost 0 bases and 7 bases respectively, with 12 bases between them. In DNA, the CDR3 is TGTGCCAGCAGCTTAGATCGATCGGAGGGTGGCTACACCTTC. Translated: CASSLDRSEGGYTF.

J is TRBJ2-5 and V is TRBV9, with D maybe TRBD2 (5 bases). V was trimmed by 0 bases and J by 5 bases, leaving 11 bases between them. This CDR3 has 14 residues. Germline lookup yields CDR1 SGDLS and CDR2 YYNGEE. CDR3 residues: CASSVGSGWETQYF. CDR3 sequence (DNA): TGTGCCAGCAGCGTAGGATCGGGGTGGGAGACCCAGTACTTC.

V usage is TRBV6-1 and J usage is TRBJ1-2; no definite D call. Germline lookup yields CDR1 MNHNS and CDR2 SASEGT. Trimming took 8 bases from V and 7 from J, leaving 17 bases between them. CDR3 size: 13 residues. Here the CDR3 reads CASQQDGLGGYTF. In DNA, the CDR3 is TGTGCCAGCCAGCAGGATGGGCTGGGTGGCTACACCTTC.

The rearrangement uses TRBV6-6 and TRBJ2-7; tentatively, D is TRBD1 or TRBD2 (5 bases each). The CDR3 has 15 residues. With 0 bases removed from V and 0 bases from J, the gap between germline ends came to 9 bases. Per the germline V gene, CDR1 is MNHNY and CDR2 is SVGAGI (reference sequence). The CDR3 bases are TGTGCCAGCAGTTACTCGGGGGTTCACTCCTACGAGCAGTACTTC. Its translation: CASSYSGVHSYEQYF.

V and J are TRBV7-9 and TRBJ2-5; 7 nucleotides line up with TRBD1. The CDR3 is made up of 14 amino acids. V lost 0 bases and J lost 5; bases outside the gene matches: 3. The germline V gene encodes CDR1 SEHNR and CDR2 FQNEAQ (reference sequence). The CDR3 sequence is CASSLAGGRETQYF. CDR3 nucleotide sequence: TGTGCCAGCAGCTTAGCAGGGGGCAGGGAGACCCAGTACTTC.

This clone was picked up one time. The chain joins TRBV9 to TRBJ1-1; D remains ambiguous. V was cut by 0 bases and J by 3 bases, with 9 bases left in between. The CDR3 has 14 residues. In germline, CDR1 is SGDLS, CDR2 YYNGEE. The CDR3 region has the DNA TGTGCCAGCAGCGTAGTAGGGAGGCACACTGAAGCTTTCTTT. Its translation: CASSVVGRHTEAFF.

The chain carries TRBV2 and TRBJ2-5, with TRBD2 matching 11 bases. CDR1 is SNHLY and CDR2 is FYNNEI in the germline V gene. With 5 bases clipped from V and 3 bases from J, the junction kept 20 bases outside the gene matches. This CDR3 has 20 residues. The CDR3 sequence: CASSTSRRGPLAGGKETQYF. CDR3 in DNA: TGTGCCAGCAGTACCTCCCGCCGGGGTCCTCTAGCGGGGGGAAAAGAGACCCAGTACTTC.

The chain combines TRBV6-6 with TRBJ2-1, with 7 bases matching TRBD2. CDR3 size: 16 residues. V trimming: 2 bases; J trimming: 6 bases; junction bases outside the gene matches: 10. Germline lookup yields CDR1 MNHNY and CDR2 SVGAGI (reference sequence). The CDR3 DNA sequence: TGTGCCAGCAGTTACCCCACTAGCGTGAGAAGCAATGAGCAGTTCTTC. Its translation is CASSYPTSVRSNEQFF.

Here the CDR3 DNA reads TGCGCCAGCAGCCCTGCCGGGACAGGGGTCGACGAGCAGTACTTC. Translating gives CASSPAGTGVDEQYF. The chain employs TRBV5-1 and TRBJ2-7, with TRBD1 matching over 10 bases. CDR1 is SGHRS, CDR2 YFSETQ, per germline. CDR3 length: 15 residues. Germline trimming cut 4 bases from V and 5 bases from J; bases unmatched to any gene: 9.

This chain uses TRBV9 with TRBJ1-1; D unresolved. This CDR3 has 13 amino acids. Trimming cost V 3 bases and J 1 base, with 7 bases left between them. Germline CDR1 is SGDLS and CDR2 is YYNGEE. The CDR3 DNA sequence: TGTGCCAGCAGCGGGATGGAGAACACTGAAGCTTTCTTT. Protein sequence: CASSGMENTEAFF.

The rearrangement uses TRBV29-1 and TRBJ1-1, with 7 bases matching TRBD1. Losses at the gene ends were 5 bases for V and 3 bases for J; bases not matched to a gene: 3. The germline CDR1 and CDR2 sequences are SQVTM and ANQGSEA. This CDR3 comprises 12 residues. The CDR3 loop reads CSVTGTDTEAFF. For the CDR3, the DNA is TGCAGCGTTACAGGGACAGACACTGAAGCTTTCTTT.

This chain uses TRBV6-5 with TRBJ1-3; no reliable D call. Germline V CDR1 and CDR2: MNHEY, SVGAGI. Trimming cost V 5 bases and J 4 bases, with 6 bases left between them. The CDR3 spans 12 residues. As DNA, the CDR3 is TGTGCCAGCAGTGCACAGGGAAACACCATATATTTT. It translates to CASSAQGNTIYF.

The chain has TRBV5-1 and TRBJ2-3; the D gene is possibly TRBD2 (5 bases). The CDR3 consists of 17 residues. V was pared by 0 bases and J by 4 bases, with 18 bases between. Germline values: CDR1 SGHRS, CDR2 YFSETQ. DNA for the CDR3: TGCGCCAGCAGCTTGGGGGGAGCAGGAAGTGGCCCAGATACGCAGTATTTT. It codes for CASSLGGAGSGPDTQYF.

This clone was seen only once. The chain has TRBV11-2 and TRBJ1-1; D gene ambiguous. The V and J ends lost 5 bases and 0 bases respectively, with 4 bases between them. Germline CDR1 SGHAT, CDR2 FQNNGV. CDR3 length: 12 amino acids. The CDR3 DNA follows: TGTGCCAGCAGCACGTTGAACACTGAAGCTTTCTTT. The encoded protein is CASSTLNTEAFF.

The chain couples TRBV7-9 to TRBJ1-1; no firm D call. The V and J ends lost 10 bases and 4 bases respectively, with 19 bases between them. CDR3 length: 14 residues. Germline lookup yields CDR1 SEHNR and CDR2 FQNEAQ (reference sequence). This CDR3 reads CAIPPAEGGTEAFF. The CDR3 DNA reads TGTGCCATCCCGCCAGCGGAGGGCGGCACTGAAGCTTTCTTT.

The chain has TRBV6-5 and TRBJ2-1, with D possibly matching TRBD2 (5 bases). Germline CDR1 reads MNHEY; CDR2 reads SVGAGI. V was shortened by 6 bases and J by 7 bases, with 19 bases between the two germline ends. The CDR3 consists of 15 residues. This CDR3 is CASSRGTLKGNEQFF. In DNA, the CDR3 is TGTGCCAGCAGCCGGGGTACCTTGAAAGGGAATGAGCAGTTCTTC.